These 20 T cell receptor beta chains originate from one sample sequenced in a study of blood T cell repertoires in COVID-19. Some clones are missing from TCRdb's copy, which holds only in-frame ones; the method was immunoSEQ multiplex PCR. The profile shows around 130,000 clones, 80% to 90% of them singletons. Sample: peripheral blood. These TCRs come from a man aged 55-75 years with active or convalescent COVID-19.

The chain couples TRBV6-5 to TRBJ1-5; D call uncertain. Trimming pared 8 bases from V and 0 bases from J, leaving 8 bases between. Per germline, CDR1 MNHEY and CDR2 SVGAGI. This CDR3 has 13 residues. This chain's CDR3 is CASRTFSNQPQHF. CDR3 nucleotides: TGTGCCAGCCGCACATTTAGCAATCAGCCCCAGCATTTT.

The chain carries TRBV23-1 and TRBJ1-5, with 8 bases matching TRBD1. TRBV23-1 is flagged as an ORF with uncertain function. Trimming at V came to 3 bases and at J to 3 bases, leaving 7 bases not matched to a gene. This CDR3 is 16 amino acids long. CDR3 residues: CASSQSRDRFNQPQHF. The CDR3 DNA sequence: TGCGCCAGCAGTCAGTCCCGGGACAGGTTCAATCAGCCCCAGCATTTT.

The rearrangement uses TRBV1 and TRBJ2-5; TRBD2 reflects the table's D call only, with no check against the DNA. TRBV1 is noted as a pseudogene. The CDR3 covers 14 residues. The CDR3 loop is CTSSQVTPKETQYF. The CDR3 DNA follows: TGCACCAGCAGCCAAGTGACTCCTAAAGAGACCCAGTACTTC.

V gene TRBV29-1 combines with J gene TRBJ1-5, with D maybe TRBD1 (6 bases). V was cut by 4 bases and J by 3 bases, with 10 bases left in between. Looked up from germline, CDR1 is SQVTM and CDR2 is ANQGSEA. The CDR3 runs 13 residues. The CDR3 is CSVALGHNQPQHF. The DNA for the CDR3 is TGCAGCGTTGCCCTGGGACACAATCAGCCCCAGCATTTT.

CDR3 sequence (DNA): TGCGCCAGCAGCCAATTTTTCCAGTCTGATGAAAAACTGTTTTTT. The encoded protein is CASSQFFQSDEKLFF. V and J are TRBV4-3 and TRBJ1-4; unclear D gene. Germline V gene lookup returns CDR1 LGHNA and CDR2 YSLEER. This CDR3 comprises 15 residues. V was cut by 2 bases and J by 6 bases, with 13 bases left in between.

The gene calls are TRBV2 and TRBJ2-6; 9 bases map to TRBD1. Germline V CDR1 and CDR2: SNHLY, FYNNEI. The J segment lost 4 bases and the V segment lost 4 bases, leaving 8 bases of the junction unmatched. CDR3 length: 17 residues. The CDR3 bases are TGTGCCAGCAGTGCAAAACAGGGGGCACGAGGGGCCAACGTCCTGACTTTC. This sequence encodes CASSAKQGARGANVLTF.

The rearrangement uses TRBV7-9 and TRBJ2-2; the match to TRBD2 covers 7 bases. J lost 1 base, V lost 5 bases, and 4 bases had no gene match. Germline lookup yields CDR1 SEHNR and CDR2 FQNEAQ (reference sequence). The CDR3 spans 15 residues. The CDR3 DNA is TGTGCCAGCAGCCCCAGCGGGAAGAACACCGGGGAGCTGTTTTTT. This encodes CASSPSGKNTGELFF.

This clone showed up just a few times. The rearrangement links TRBV18 to TRBJ2-2; unclear D gene. V was trimmed by 3 bases and J by 1 base, leaving 12 bases between them. The CDR3 is 16 amino acids. Germline CDR1 reads KGHSH; CDR2 reads LQKENI. CDR3 sequence reads: CASSPGFRMNTGELFF. CDR3 DNA: TGTGCCAGCTCACCGGGCTTCCGTATGAACACCGGGGAGCTGTTTTTT. Full variable domain (rest looked up from reference TRBV18 and TRBJ2-2): NAGVMQNPRHLVRRRGQEARLRCSPMKGHSHVYWYRQLPEEGLKFMVYLQKENIIDESGMPKERFSAEFPKEGPSILRIQQVVRGDSAAYFCASSPGFRMNTGELFFGEGSRLTVL.

The CDR3 nucleotides read TGTGCCAGCAGCTTTGGGACTAGCACAGATACGCAGTATTTT. Translating gives CASSFGTSTDTQYF. The chain has TRBV11-2 and TRBJ2-3; maybe TRBD2 (6 bases). The CDR3 has 14 amino acids. Per germline, CDR1 SGHAT and CDR2 FQNNGV. V was pared by 3 bases and J by 0 bases, with 7 bases between.

The chain is built from TRBV27 and TRBJ2-7, with a possible D match to TRBD1 (6 bases). The V and J ends lost 4 bases and 5 bases respectively, with 12 bases between them. The CDR3 covers 13 residues. Germline CDR1 is MNHEY and CDR2 is SMNVEV (reference sequence). The CDR3 DNA sequence: TGTGCCAGCAGTTCCGGGGACATCGACGAGCAGTACTTC. Amino acids: CASSSGDIDEQYF.

This chain joins TRBV4-2 and TRBJ1-2; no firm D call. CDR1 is LGHNA, CDR2 YNFKEQ, per germline. The length of the CDR3 is 12 residues. The ends were cut back, 0 bases at V and 8 bases at J, with 7 bases in the middle. CDR3 DNA sequence: TGTGCCAGCAGCCAAGATCGGGAAGGCTACACCTTC. It specifies CASSQDREGYTF.

This clone came up a few times. The gene calls are TRBV4-3 and TRBJ2-7, with D possibly being TRBD1 (5 bases). In germline, CDR1 is LGHNA, CDR2 YSLEER. Deletions cut 0 bases from V and 0 bases from J, with 9 bases between. The CDR3 runs 15 residues. This chain's CDR3 is CASSQDHDSSYEQYF. DNA of the CDR3: TGCGCCAGCAGCCAAGATCACGACAGCTCCTACGAGCAGTACTTC.

For the CDR3, the DNA is TGTGCCAGCAGCTTAGTGGGTACCGGGACAGGGGTCCCCCTCTATGGCTACACCTTC. This codes for CASSLVGTGTGVPLYGYTF. This chain uses TRBV7-8 with TRBJ1-2; 10 bases are shared with TRBD1. CDR1 is SGHVS, CDR2 FQNEAQ, per germline. CDR3 length: 19 amino acids. The V and J ends lost 1 base and 4 bases, in that order; junction bases with no gene match: 15.

V is TRBV9 and J is TRBJ2-1; TRBD2 agrees at 10 bases. V shed 4 bases, J shed 3 bases, and the junction held 4 bases outside the gene matches. From germline, CDR1 is SGDLS and CDR2 YYNGEE. The CDR3 has 15 residues. The CDR3 is CASSTTSGYYNEQFF. The CDR3 coding sequence is TGTGCCAGCAGCACGACTAGCGGGTACTACAATGAGCAGTTCTTC.

J is TRBJ1-5 and V is TRBV19, with D hard to call. V was cut by 4 bases and J by 7 bases, with 11 bases left in between. CDR1 LNHDA and CDR2 SQIVND come from the germline V gene (reference sequence). The CDR3 runs 13 residues. The CDR3 sequence is CASSREEYQPQHF. The CDR3 DNA is TGTGCCAGTAGTAGGGAGGAGTACCAGCCCCAGCATTTT.

This sequence joins TRBV28 and TRBJ2-1; maybe TRBD2 (6 bases). V shed 5 bases and J shed 3 bases, with 11 bases lying between them. The germline V gene encodes CDR1 MDHEN and CDR2 SYDVKM. CDR3 length: 14 residues. In nucleotides, the CDR3 is TGTGCCAGCAGTCCGAGCGGGTACTACAATGAGCAGTTCTTC. This encodes CASSPSGYYNEQFF.

The V gene is TRBV21-1, the J gene TRBJ1-2; the DNA was not used to check the table's D call, TRBD1. TRBV21-1 is deemed a pseudogene. The length of the CDR3 is 15 residues. The chain's CDR3 is CASSKGSGGDYGYTF. Written as DNA, the CDR3 is TGTGCCAGCAGCAAAGGGTCAGGGGGAGACTATGGCTACACCTTC.

Points on this clone: One junction end disagrees with the germline gene, perhaps due to a read error. V usage is TRBV7-2 and J usage is TRBJ1-1; 7 nucleotides agree with TRBD1. Germline loops: CDR1 SGHTA, CDR2 FQGNSA. This CDR3 is 15 amino acids long. The CDR3 DNA is TGTGCCAGCAGCTTAGGGGGGACAGTGAATACTGAAGCTTTCTTT. The encoded protein is CASSLGGTVNTEAFF.

This clone was counted a single time. The chain combines TRBV28 with TRBJ2-2, with TRBD2 as a possible D gene (6 bases). Trimming took 5 bases from V and 7 from J, leaving 11 bases between them. The length of the CDR3 is 13 residues. CDR1 is MDHEN and CDR2 is SYDVKM in the germline V gene. Written as DNA, the CDR3 is TGTGCCAGCAGTCTCACAGCGGGCGGGGAGCTGTTTTTT. Protein sequence: CASSLTAGGELFF. Together with reference TRBV28 and TRBJ2-2, the CDR3 gives the full variable domain: DVKVTQSSRYLVKRTGEKVFLECVQDMDHENMFWYRQDPGLGLRLIYFSYDVKMKEKGDIPEGYSVSREKKERFSLILESASTNQTSMYLCASSLTAGGELFFGEGSRLTVL.

The V gene is TRBV29-1, the J gene TRBJ2-3; 11 bases are shared with TRBD2. Germline values: CDR1 SQVTM, CDR2 ANQGSEA. This CDR3 comprises 13 residues. Trimming cost V 7 bases and J 8 bases; bases outside gene matches: 8. The CDR3 region has the DNA TGCAGCGATCGGACTAGCGGGTTTTTTACGCAGTATTTT. Protein: CSDRTSGFFTQYF.